Each of the 26 T cell receptor beta chains below was sequenced from the same sample in a study of spatial heterogeneity in lung cancer. MiXCR, run by TCRdb on the 5' RACE reads, gives a single entry per CDR3 protein. The table has some 15,000 distinct CDR3 sequences, about 9.5% seen once. As to time point: sample taken at primary tumor resection. Whole RNA from tumor, nontumor lung or frozen PBMC was sequenced unsorted. This material consisted of PBMCs, taken at surgery. The receptors originated from a male donor with early-stage non-small cell lung cancer.

This clonotype was detected a few times. The chain employs TRBV29-1 and TRBJ2-7, with 10 bases lining up with TRBD1. With V trimmed by 6 bases and J by 6 bases, 2 bases remained unmatched. Germline V gene data show CDR1 as SQVTM and CDR2 as ANQGSEA. The CDR3 loop spans 11 amino acids. The CDR3 sequence is CSVWTGGEQYF. As DNA, the CDR3 is TGCAGCGTATGGACAGGGGGCGAGCAGTACTTC.

By its share, this clonotype is medium-sized. The gene calls are TRBV18 and TRBJ2-6; D is ambiguous. CDR3 length: 15 amino acids. The V and J ends lost 3 bases and 4 bases respectively, with 10 bases between them. Per the germline V gene, CDR1 is KGHSH and CDR2 is LQKENI. DNA for the CDR3: TGTGCCAGCTCACCGAGTGCCCCCGGGGCCAACGTCCTGACTTTC. Encoded protein: CASSPSAPGANVLTF.

This clonotype has at least ten counts. The chain couples TRBV11-2 to TRBJ1-1, with D uncertain. CDR3 length equals 16 residues. CDR1 and CDR2 (germline): SGHAT, FQNNGV. V was clipped by 5 bases and J by 1 base, with 17 bases between them. Here the CDR3 DNA reads TGTGCCAGCAGCCTCAGACGGGATAATGGGAACACTGAAGCTTTCTTT. Its protein is CASSLRRDNGNTEAFF. Full variable domain (outside the CDR3, taken from reference TRBV11-2 and TRBJ1-1): EAGVAQSPRYKIIEKRQSVAFWCNPISGHATLYWYQQILGQGPKLLIQFQNNGVVDDSQLPKDRFSAERLKGVDSTLKIQPAKLEDSAVYLCASSLRRDNGNTEAFFGQGTRLTVV.

The rearrangement joins TRBV11-2 to TRBJ2-1; no firm D call. Trimming cost V 2 bases and J 8 bases, with 7 bases left between them. CDR3 length equals 12 residues. Looked up from germline, CDR1 is SGHAT and CDR2 is FQNNGV. CDR3 nucleotides: TGTGCCAGCAGCTTAAAGCGATATGAGCAGTTCTTC. This translates into CASSLKRYEQFF.

This clonotype was detected many times. This chain links TRBV7-2 with TRBJ1-4; 9 positions agree with TRBD1. The CDR3 is 14 residues long. V dropped 6 bases and J dropped 8; count of bases not matched to a gene: 7. CDR1 and CDR2 from the germline V gene are SGHTA and FQGNSA. The CDR3 coding sequence is TGTGCCAGCAGAACCGGGACAGGGTCCGAAAAACTGTTTTTT. Translated, it gives CASRTGTGSEKLFF.

This clonotype occurred many times. The V gene is TRBV5-5, the J gene TRBJ1-1, with D perhaps TRBD1 (6 bases). Germline CDR1 SGHKS, CDR2 YYEKEE (reference sequence). The CDR3 is 14 residues long. Trimming left V 2 bases short and J 2 bases short, with 10 bases between. The CDR3 is CASSFGQINTEAFF. The CDR3 DNA reads TGTGCCAGCAGCTTCGGACAGATAAACACTGAAGCTTTCTTT.

This clonotype was recorded at least ten times. V gene TRBV28 combines with J gene TRBJ1-1, with no clear D. V gave up 8 bases and J gave up 0 bases, with 13 bases separating them. This CDR3 has 14 residues. The germline V gene has CDR1 MDHEN and CDR2 SYDVKM. Written as DNA, the CDR3 is TGTGCCAGCGGGGTCGGAGCCATGAACACTGAAGCTTTCTTT. Translation gives CASGVGAMNTEAFF.

In this sample, this clonotype turned up many times. The CDR3 here is CASSLTLANNEQFF. CDR3 DNA sequence: TGTGCCAGCAGCCTGACACTAGCGAACAATGAGCAGTTCTTC. This rearrangement joins TRBV5-4 to TRBJ2-1; TRBD2 agrees at 7 bases. V lost 4 bases, J lost 5 bases, and 6 bases stayed unmatched. The CDR3 runs 14 residues. From germline, CDR1 is SGHNT and CDR2 YYREEE (reference sequence).

This clonotype was counted at least ten times. The V call is TRBV7-2, the J call TRBJ2-3; possible D gene TRBD2, 6 bases. This CDR3 is 18 amino acids long. Trimming cost V 1 base and J 4 bases, with 21 bases left between them. CDR1 and CDR2 from the germline V gene are SGHTA and FQGNSA. Here the CDR3 DNA reads TGTGCCAGCAGCTTAGGGCCTAGAGGCGGAGGGAAGCCAGATACGCAGTATTTT. This gives the protein CASSLGPRGGGKPDTQYF. The whole variable domain, remainder taken from reference TRBV7-2 and TRBJ2-3, is GAGVSQSPSNKVTEKGKDVELRCDPISGHTALYWYRQSLGQGLEFLIYFQGNSAPDKSGLPSDRFSAERTGGSVSTLTIQRTQQEDSAVYLCASSLGPRGGGKPDTQYFGPGTRLTVL.

This clonotype was counted ten times or more. The V call is TRBV5-1, the J call TRBJ2-7, with 7 bases lining up with TRBD2. CDR3 length: 15 amino acids. CDR1 and CDR2 (germline): SGHRS, YFSETQ. J was trimmed by 2 bases and V by 0 bases; bases with no gene match: 5. DNA for the CDR3: TGCGCCAGCAGCTTGGTCACGGGAGGCCCCTACGAGCAGTACTTC. Its protein is CASSLVTGGPYEQYF.

This clonotype was detected ten times or more. The chain joins TRBV28 to TRBJ2-2, with 10 bases aligning to TRBD2. The trim removed 8 bases at V and 2 bases at J, leaving 14 bases unmatched. The CDR3 totals 18 residues. Germline V lookup: CDR1 MDHEN, CDR2 SYDVKM. As DNA, the CDR3 is TGTGCCAGCTCCAGGCTAGCGGGGGCGAGGGCTAACACCGGGGAGCTGTTTTTT. Protein product: CASSRLAGARANTGELFF.

In regard to this clonotype: A much larger clone differs from this one at a single base, so this may be a read error. The chain has TRBV12-3 or TRBV12-4 and TRBJ2-3; 12 nucleotides match TRBD2. The CDR3 is 18 amino acids. V shed 4 bases and J 0 bases; nucleotides not matched to a gene: 8. The CDR3 loop is CASSSRLAGVRSTDTQYF. As DNA, the CDR3 is TGTGCCAGCAGTTCTCGACTAGCGGGAGTTCGCAGCACAGATACGCAGTATTTT.

This clonotype rates as medium-sized. This chain joins TRBV7-9 and TRBJ2-6; D gene ambiguous. CDR1 is SEHNR, CDR2 FQNEAQ, per germline (reference sequence). Between the trimmed V and J ends, which lost 1 base and 2 bases, there was a span of 9 bases. The CDR3 covers 16 residues. The CDR3 loop is CASSLGRRAGANVLTF. The CDR3 DNA is TGTGCCAGCAGCTTAGGGCGAAGAGCTGGGGCCAACGTCCTGACTTTC.

This clonotype appeared many times. CDR3 sequence reads: CASSPKNRDNEQFF. In DNA form, the CDR3 reads TGTGCCAGCAGCCCGAAAAACAGGGACAATGAGCAGTTCTTC. The chain couples TRBV5-4 to TRBJ2-1; TRBD1 might be the D (6 bases). Trimming left V 4 bases short and J 5 bases short, with 13 bases between. The CDR3 consists of 14 residues. Germline-derived CDR1 and CDR2 are SGHNT and YYREEE (reference sequence).

This clonotype was recorded a few times. The chain is built from TRBV10-3 and TRBJ2-3; D remains ambiguous. Germline V gene data show CDR1 as ENHRY and CDR2 as SYGVKD. V was pared by 7 bases and J by 2 bases, with 13 bases between. There are 14 residues in the CDR3. The CDR3 sequence is CAITPGYPTDTQYF. For the CDR3, the DNA is TGTGCCATCACCCCGGGTTATCCCACAGATACGCAGTATTTT.

The DNA of the CDR3 is TGCGCCAGCAGTGACCCGGCGTCGATGGGCTCCTATAATTCACCCCTCCACTTT. Translating gives CASSDPASMGSYNSPLHF. This sequence joins TRBV10-2 and TRBJ1-6; D is uncertain. Between the trimmed V and J ends, which lost 3 bases and 0 bases, there was a span of 15 bases. The germline V gene encodes CDR1 WSHSY and CDR2 SAAADI. This CDR3 has 18 residues.

The chain combines TRBV20-1 with TRBJ2-2; the D gene could be TRBD1 or TRBD2 (5 bases each). The CDR3 loop spans 15 amino acids. V gave up 6 bases and J gave up 7 bases, with 21 bases separating them. Germline V lookup: CDR1 DFQATT, CDR2 SNEGSKA (reference sequence). In DNA form, the CDR3 reads TGCAGTGCCCGAGGGGTAGCCGGAGACGGCGGGGAGCTGTTTTTT. Its protein product is CSARGVAGDGGELFF.

The chain carries TRBV11-2 and TRBJ2-1; D may be TRBD1 (5 bases). CDR1 and CDR2 (germline): SGHAT, FQNNGV. CDR3 size: 16 residues. V lost 2 bases and J lost 2, with 13 bases in between. The CDR3 reads CASSLNTGNTYNEQFF. CDR3 nucleotides: TGTGCCAGCAGCTTAAACACAGGTAACACCTACAATGAGCAGTTCTTC.

The table lists this clonotype with many counts. This chain uses TRBV7-9 with TRBJ2-6; D gene unclear. The V end lost 5 bases, the J end lost 0 bases, and 14 bases lay between the germline ends. The germline CDR1 and CDR2 sequences are SEHNR and FQNEAQ (reference sequence). CDR3 length: 17 residues. The CDR3 loop reads CASSPRRSFSGANVLTF. The CDR3, as DNA: TGTGCCAGCAGCCCCCGACGGTCGTTCTCTGGGGCCAACGTCCTGACTTTC. The whole variable domain, filled in from reference TRBV7-9 and TRBJ2-6, reads DTGVSQNPRHKITKRGQNVTFRCDPISEHNRLYWYRQTLGQGPEFLTYFQNEAQLEKSRLLSDRFSAERPKGSFSTLEIQRTEQGDSAMYLCASSPRRSFSGANVLTFGAGSRLTVL.

This clonotype was seen at least ten times. The gene calls are TRBV7-2 and TRBJ1-2; D may be TRBD1 (5 bases). CDR1 and CDR2 (germline): SGHTA, FQGNSA. V was cut by 4 bases and J by 8 bases, with 14 bases left in between. This CDR3 has 13 residues. CDR3 loop: CASSSIGRTGYTF. The DNA of the CDR3 is TGTGCCAGCAGCTCGATTGGGAGGACAGGCTACACCTTC.

This clonotype was seen at least ten times. The chain links TRBV19 to TRBJ2-7; D uncertain. V was shortened by 4 bases and J by 4 bases, with 14 bases between the two germline ends. Germline V gene lookup returns CDR1 LNHDA and CDR2 SQIVND (reference sequence). This CDR3 is built from 14 residues. The CDR3: CASSRKGSPYEQYF. For the CDR3, the DNA is TGTGCCAGTAGTAGGAAGGGATCGCCGTACGAGCAGTACTTC.

This clonotype has a count of ten or more. The chain is built from TRBV28 and TRBJ2-5; 7 bases fit TRBD1. The CDR3 sequence is 14 residues long. Per the germline V gene, CDR1 is MDHEN and CDR2 is SYDVKM. The junction had 4 bases not matched to a gene; V was cut back by 5 bases and J by 1 base. The CDR3 nucleotides read TGTGCCAGCAGTACTTCAGGGGGCCAAGAGACCCAGTACTTC. It yields the protein CASSTSGGQETQYF.

In its sample, this clonotype was seen many times. The rearrangement links TRBV15 to TRBJ2-5; TRBD2 agrees at 8 bases. The CDR3 has 17 residues. With 0 bases clipped from V and 3 bases from J, the junction kept 9 bases outside the gene matches. Germline V gene lookup returns CDR1 LNHNV and CDR2 YYDKDF (reference sequence). The DNA of the CDR3 is TGTGCCACCAGCAGAGATGGGGCGGGAGGCCTGGAAGAGACCCAGTACTTC. This encodes CATSRDGAGGLEETQYF.

This clonotype was detected ten times or more. The V and J genes are TRBV7-6 and TRBJ2-7, with D perhaps matching TRBD2 (6 bases). Germline CDR1 SGHVS, CDR2 FNYEAQ. The length of the CDR3 is 14 residues. Trimming shortened V by 2 bases and J by 1 base, and 9 bases separated the two germline ends. The CDR3 nucleotides are TGTGCCAGCAGCTTATTAGCGGAGTCCTACGAGCAGTACTTC. Translating gives CASSLLAESYEQYF.

Within the sample, this clonotype is medium-sized. The chain carries TRBV29-1 and TRBJ2-1, with 12 bases fitting TRBD2. Germline assignment: CDR1 SQVTM and CDR2 ANQGSEA. This CDR3 region has 15 residues. V was pared by 6 bases and J by 5 bases, with 8 bases of the junction left unmatched. DNA of the CDR3: TGCAGCGTCGCTACTAGCGGGAGGTACAACAATGAGCAGTTCTTC. This translates into CSVATSGRYNNEQFF.

This clonotype was seen many times. The chain links TRBV10-2 to TRBJ1-3; tentative D call: TRBD1 (6 bases). V gave up 7 bases and J gave up 3 bases, with 13 bases separating them. The germline gives CDR1 WSHSY, CDR2 SAAADI. The CDR3 has 14 amino acids. DNA of the CDR3: TGCGCCAGCACCCGGGGGCTGGATGGAAACACCATATATTTT. It is translated as CASTRGLDGNTIYF.